What follows describes a single TCR beta chain. The V end lost 4 bases, the J end lost 10 bases, and 14 bases lay between the germline ends. This CDR3 is built from 14 residues. Germline V gives CDR1 SEHNR, CDR2 FQNEAQ (reference sequence). Researchers prepared the TCRbeta library using unique molecular identifiers, the study reports. TCRdb re-analysed the PCR reads in MiXCR, keeping a single row per CDR3 protein. This table holds 450,000 to 500,000 distinct CDR3 sequences, around 12% found once. The data belong to a study of T-cell reconstitution after alpha-beta-depleted transplantation in children.

This clonotype was sampled from a human donor who donated a stem cell graft to a child with combined immunodeficiency. This chain uses TRBV7-9 with TRBJ1-6; no clear D. The sample consisted of PBMCs from the stem cell graft donor, taken from the stem cell graft. The CDR3: CASSSGRDESPLHF. In nucleotides, the CDR3 is TGTGCCAGCAGCTCCGGAAGGGATGAGTCACCCCTCCACTTT.